The present T cell receptor (beta chain) was sequenced within a study of shared clonotypes between healthy human individuals (dated by TCRdb to the early 2020s). Looking at the study overall: The cohort comprised a couple of women and a few men aged 18 to 49 years. For each donor, CD4 naive and CD4 memory were each given three plates, CD8 naive was given two plates, and CD8 memory was given one plate. The study deeply sequenced blood TCR repertoires of five healthy adults to estimate repertoire size and the extent of clonotype sharing between individuals. To increase sequencing depth and limit assay-specific biases, TCR repertoire library preparation and sequencing were carried out by different laboratories using diverse techniques. Leukapheresis yielded between about 0.94 and 8.9 billion PBMCs per donor.

The full study reports these points: Sampling was limited to blood, and TCR repertoires in tissue likely differ from TCR repertoires in blood. Larger estimated clonotype richness was generally found for naive subsets than for memory subsets. Compared with non-shared clonotypes, the clonotypes found in all four sorted-subset donors had higher generation probabilities. Rarefaction of sorted-subset datasets indicated incomplete sequencing despite the large sequencing depth. The genetic and exposure-history diversity represented was limited by the small number of donors. Around 5.4% of naive CD4, 3% to 3.5% of naive CD8, 2.3% of memory CD4, and roughly 0.4% of memory CD8 clonotypes were shared across a few donors. Pairwise subsampling indicated that sequencing depth was expected to affect the degree of clonotype sharing among donors.

This clone was seen a single time. The antigen this receptor binds is unknown. The sample holds no much larger clone one base away, and base qualities are not on file. This specimen includes other DNA sequences encoding the same CDR3. CD8 naive samples were CD45RO-negative cells positively selected for CCR7, giving a CD45RA+CCR7+ population that excluded TemRA cells. Donors were healthy HIV-negative adults with no recently reported acute infections or vaccinations. Every donor was a Caucasian adult living in Nashville, Tennessee, USA. Blood was collected by leukapheresis, and PBMCs were isolated by Ficoll-Histopaque density gradient centrifugation and then cryopreserved in liquid nitrogen vapor phase. Analytical flow cytometry was used to check the purity and quantity of each magnetically sorted T cell population. Genomic DNA was isolated from each sorted fraction and quantified by UV absorbance on a Nanodrop 2000c.

Using the deep immunoSEQ assay, TCR CDR3 regions were amplified from genomic DNA by multiplex PCR. Extracted genomic DNA from each cell subset was spread evenly across all wells of several immunoSEQ 96-well plates, with each plate serving as a replicate. Each replicate PCR for sorted subsets received about 180 ng genomic DNA, equal to about 30,000 T cell genomes. The purified libraries were quantified using a Qubit 3.0 fluorometer, sized with a Bioanalyzer 2100, and then quantified again using the KAPA Library Quantification kit. Every immunoSEQ 96-well plate was sequenced on a dedicated single-read 150-cycle Illumina NextSeq 550 flow cell. The authors' pipeline ran thus. The immunoSEQ output contained only junctional sequences without quality scores, so filtering could not match that applied to full-length reads. To assign V/J genes and CDR3, sequences were annotated using PyIR, a Python wrapper for IgBLAST v1.9, with IMGT germline references. Reads were removed for weak V/J assignments (E-value above 1e-6), missing CDR3, stop codons, out-of-frame junctions, or ambiguous translated residues. V3J clonotypes were defined as sequences sharing the same inferred V gene, J gene, and CDR3 amino acid sequence. Percentage overlap between repertoires was calculated by dividing the number of shared unique clonotypes by the size of the smaller repertoire. Richness of each repertoire was evaluated using RTK rarefaction, the Chao1 estimator, and Recon v2.1 estimates of unobserved clonotypes. Generation probabilities for all TCRbeta clonotypes obtained by the gDNA method from a handful of donors were computed using OLGA. This is the immuneACCESS table as TCRdb keeps it, with only in-frame sequences that have V and J called. A part of the clones is gone; compared with another copy, unresolved V genes explain less than half, and the rest is unexplained. The DNA was the basis for D and trimming; V, J and clone size are from that table. The sample includes roughly 890,000 clones, with 90% to 95% observed a single time. The ten biggest clones cover around 24% of the sample.

Between the V and J ends, shortened by 4 bases and 4 bases respectively, the junction contains 8 bases. The germline V gene (reference sequence) sets CDR1 to MNHEY and CDR2 to SMNVEV. The CDR3 holds 12 amino acids from the cysteine to the phenylalanine. Only CDR3 DNA remains: 36 bases, in frame from the first base. This TCR derives from a man aged 30 to 39 in good health. Sequencing used naive CD8+ T cells sorted from blood. According to the study, the label for this sample's cell subset or site signals: CD45RA+CCR7+. This chain joins TRBV27 to TRBJ2-7; a tentative D match to TRBD1 spans 6 bases. The CDR3 region reads CASSSQGYEQYF. The DNA reads as follows: TGTGCCAGCAGTTCCCAGGGGTACGAGCAGTACTTC.